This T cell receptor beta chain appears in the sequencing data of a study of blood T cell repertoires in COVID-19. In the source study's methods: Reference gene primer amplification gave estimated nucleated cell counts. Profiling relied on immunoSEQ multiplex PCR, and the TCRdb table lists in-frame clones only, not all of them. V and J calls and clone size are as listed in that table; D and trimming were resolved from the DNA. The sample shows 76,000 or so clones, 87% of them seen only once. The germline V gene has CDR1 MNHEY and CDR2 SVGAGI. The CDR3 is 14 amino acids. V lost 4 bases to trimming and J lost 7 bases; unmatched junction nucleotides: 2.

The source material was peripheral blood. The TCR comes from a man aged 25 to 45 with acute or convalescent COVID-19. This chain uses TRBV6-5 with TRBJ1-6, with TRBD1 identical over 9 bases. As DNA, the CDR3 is TGTGCCAGCAGTTGGACAGGGGCGAATTCACCCCTCCACTTT. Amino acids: CASSWTGANSPLHF.